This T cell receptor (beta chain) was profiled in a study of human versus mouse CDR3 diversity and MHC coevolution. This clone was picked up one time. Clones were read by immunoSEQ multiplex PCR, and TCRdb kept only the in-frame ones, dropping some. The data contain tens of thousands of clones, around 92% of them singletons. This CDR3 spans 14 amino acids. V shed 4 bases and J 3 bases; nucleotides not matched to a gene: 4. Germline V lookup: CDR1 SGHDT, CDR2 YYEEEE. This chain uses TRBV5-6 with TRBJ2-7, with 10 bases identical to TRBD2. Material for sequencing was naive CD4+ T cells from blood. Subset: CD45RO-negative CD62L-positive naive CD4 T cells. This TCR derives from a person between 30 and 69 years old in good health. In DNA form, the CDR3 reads TGTGCCAGCAGCGAGGGACTAGCGAGCTACGAGCAGTACTTC. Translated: CASSEGLASYEQYF.